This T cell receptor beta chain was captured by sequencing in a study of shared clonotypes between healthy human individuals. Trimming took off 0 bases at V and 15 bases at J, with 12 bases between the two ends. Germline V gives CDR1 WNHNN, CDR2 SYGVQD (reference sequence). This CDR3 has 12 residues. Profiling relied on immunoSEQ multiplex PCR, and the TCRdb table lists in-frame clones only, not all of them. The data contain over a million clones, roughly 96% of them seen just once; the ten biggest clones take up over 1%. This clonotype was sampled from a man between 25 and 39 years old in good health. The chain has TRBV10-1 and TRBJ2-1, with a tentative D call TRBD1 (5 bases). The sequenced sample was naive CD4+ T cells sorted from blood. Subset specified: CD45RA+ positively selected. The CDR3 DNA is TGCGCCAGCAGTGAGTCGGGGCTAGGGCGGTTCTTC. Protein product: CASSESGLGRFF.